Following are 19 T cell receptor beta chains from one sample sequenced in a study of vaccination and CD4 T cells after COVID-19. These receptors' antigens are unknown. An Oncomine TCR Beta short-read assay was used to sequence the DNA from cultured CD4+ T cells. TCRdb re-analysed the PCR reads in MiXCR, keeping a single row per CDR3 protein. The table has roughly 7,200 distinct CDR3 sequences, about 25% seen once; the top ten hold over 7.5%. As to treatment: roughly ten-day PBMC culture with coronavirus spike peptide pools or control peptides (ViraFEST assay). This specimen was CD4+ T cells from blood, cultured in vitro, taken after SARS-CoV-2 vaccination. The receptors were gathered from a human donor who had recovered from COVID-19.

The chain joins TRBV28 to TRBJ1-2; D uncertain. CDR3 length equals 13 residues. V dropped 2 bases and J dropped 1 base, with 5 bases sitting between them. Germline loops: CDR1 MDHEN, CDR2 SYDVKM. In nucleotides, the CDR3 is TGTGCCAGCAGTTTAGGGGTTAACTATGGCTACACCTTC. Amino acid sequence: CASSLGVNYGYTF.

By its share, this clonotype is medium-sized. The chain has TRBV20-1 and TRBJ2-5; D unresolved. The CDR3 totals 14 residues. Germline assignment: CDR1 DFQATT and CDR2 SNEGSKA (reference sequence). The germline V and J ends were trimmed by 5 bases and 1 base, with 14 bases remaining between them. The CDR3 sequence is CSAGRSSGQETQYF. The DNA for the CDR3 is TGCAGTGCTGGCAGATCATCGGGCCAAGAGACCCAGTACTTC.

This clonotype is medium-sized in the sample. The chain is built from TRBV6-1 and TRBJ2-7; 10 bases agree with TRBD1. The V gene end was trimmed by 7 bases and the J gene end by 3 bases; junction bases not matched to a gene: 6. The V gene's germline CDR1 is MNHNS and CDR2 SASEGT. The CDR3 extends over 14 amino acids. The CDR3 loop reads CASKAGTGDYEQYF. CDR3 nucleotide sequence: TGTGCCAGCAAAGCCGGGACAGGGGACTACGAGCAGTACTTC.

This clonotype is judged medium-sized. J is TRBJ2-5 and V is TRBV20-1; tentative D call: TRBD1 (6 bases). The CDR3 is 14 residues long. Germline loops: CDR1 DFQATT, CDR2 SNEGSKA (reference sequence). The CDR3 DNA reads TGCAGCCAAAGGACACGCCCGCAGGGGGAGACCCAGTACTTC. This gives the protein CSQRTRPQGETQYF.

This clonotype was found a few times. The chain combines TRBV20-1 with TRBJ2-3, with D hard to call. Trimming stripped 2 bases from V and 6 bases from J, with 6 bases between. Germline loops: CDR1 DFQATT, CDR2 SNEGSKA (reference sequence). This CDR3 has 11 residues. The CDR3 region is CSARFLDTQYF. CDR3 DNA: TGCAGTGCTAGATTTTTGGATACGCAGTATTTT.

The chain recombines TRBV27 with TRBJ1-6; D ambiguous. This CDR3 has 12 amino acids. The V end lost 3 bases, the J end lost 8 bases, and 5 bases lay between the germline ends. Per germline, CDR1 MNHEY and CDR2 SMNVEV (reference sequence). In DNA form, the CDR3 reads TGTGCCAGCAGTTTTTCCGATTCACCCCTCCACTTT. Translated, it gives CASSFSDSPLHF.

V and J are TRBV7-9 and TRBJ1-1; tentatively, D is TRBD1 (5 bases). The germline V and J ends were trimmed by 1 base and 1 base, with 10 bases remaining between them. CDR3 length: 15 amino acids. Germline lookup yields CDR1 SEHNR and CDR2 FQNEAQ (reference sequence). The CDR3 DNA sequence: TGTGCCAGCAGCTTAGGGGGCCTTGGGAACACTGAAGCTTTCTTT. This encodes CASSLGGLGNTEAFF.

In its sample, this clonotype was seen a few times. The chain carries TRBV28 and TRBJ1-1; 8 nucleotides agree with TRBD1. The germline V gene has CDR1 MDHEN and CDR2 SYDVKM. This CDR3 is 15 amino acids long. Unmatched junction bases numbered 10, after V lost 5 bases and J lost 5 bases. The CDR3 sequence: CASSPLADRATEAFF. Written as DNA, the CDR3 is TGTGCCAGCAGTCCCTTGGCGGACAGGGCAACTGAAGCTTTCTTT. Drawing the rest from reference TRBV28 and TRBJ1-1, the complete variable domain is DVKVTQSSRYLVKRTGEKVFLECVQDMDHENMFWYRQDPGLGLRLIYFSYDVKMKEKGDIPEGYSVSREKKERFSLILESASTNQTSMYLCASSPLADRATEAFFGQGTRLTVV.

Within the sample, this clonotype is large. The chain has TRBV28 and TRBJ1-6; D not certain. The CDR3 loop spans 13 amino acids. V was trimmed by 5 bases and J by 7 bases, leaving 9 bases between them. The germline V gene encodes CDR1 MDHEN and CDR2 SYDVKM. The CDR3 coding sequence is TGTGCCAGCAGTATTCTGACGAATTCACCCCTCCACTTT. It codes for CASSILTNSPLHF.

The chain has TRBV20-1 and TRBJ2-1; the D gene is possibly TRBD2 (5 bases). Per germline, CDR1 DFQATT and CDR2 SNEGSKA (reference sequence). Trimming pared 2 bases from V and 9 bases from J, leaving 26 bases between. This CDR3 is built from 17 residues. The CDR3 nucleotides are TGCAGTGCTAGAAGCTCCTATGACTACACCGAGGCGGGTGAGCAGTTCTTC. Translated, it gives CSARSSYDYTEAGEQFF.

The gene calls are TRBV28 and TRBJ2-3, with no clear D. The germline gives CDR1 MDHEN, CDR2 SYDVKM. V was shortened by 6 bases and J by 7 bases, with 11 bases between the two germline ends. CDR3 length: 12 amino acids. For the CDR3, the DNA is TGTGCCAGCAGCCCAACCCCGAATACGCAGTATTTT. Encoded protein: CASSPTPNTQYF.

Details on this clonotype: The junction differs from germline at one of its ends, possibly a read error. This chain connects TRBV7-6 to TRBJ1-2; 9 positions match TRBD1. The germline gives CDR1 SGHVS, CDR2 FNYEAQ. The CDR3 is 14 amino acids. CDR3 sequence (DNA): TGTGTCAGCTCCCCACAACAGGGGGCATTTGGCTACACCTTC. Residues: CVSSPQQGAFGYTF.

The rearrangement links TRBV7-9 to TRBJ2-5; D is unclear. From germline, CDR1 is SEHNR and CDR2 FQNEAQ (reference sequence). V was cut by 1 base and J by 2 bases, with 11 bases left in between. CDR3 length: 15 residues. CDR3 nucleotide sequence: TGTGCCAGCAGCTTAGTTTTCGGGTCTCAAGAGACCCAGTACTTC. The encoded protein is CASSLVFGSQETQYF.

Remarks on this clonotype: No conserved phenylalanine or tryptophan is present at the end of the CDR3, so a read error is the likely explanation. The chain links TRBV28 to TRBJ1-2; tentative D call: TRBD1 (5 bases). The V end lost 6 bases, the J end lost 9 bases, and 11 bases lay between the germline ends. Germline CDR1 reads MDHEN; CDR2 reads SYDVKM. CDR3 length: 11 amino acids. The CDR3 DNA reads TGTGCCAGCAGCGCCAGGGCAAGCTACACCCTC. Its protein product is CASSARASYTL.

In DNA, the CDR3 is TGTGCCAGCAGCGAAGGACTAGCGGGGGCCTCCGCCGAGCAGTACTTC. Its protein product is CASSEGLAGASAEQYF. The rearrangement joins TRBV9 to TRBJ2-7; TRBD2 aligns across 13 bases. The CDR3 sequence is 16 residues long. The trim removed 3 bases at V and 6 bases at J, leaving 9 bases unmatched. Germline assignment: CDR1 SGDLS and CDR2 YYNGEE.

This clonotype occurred a few times. The chain has TRBV6-1 and TRBJ2-5; 7 bases map to TRBD1. Germline V lookup: CDR1 MNHNS, CDR2 SASEGT. This CDR3 region has 15 residues. With 4 bases clipped from V and 0 bases from J, the junction kept 5 bases outside the gene matches. The DNA of the CDR3 is TGTGCCAGCAGTGTGGGACAGAGGTACCAAGAGACCCAGTACTTC. Protein: CASSVGQRYQETQYF.

This sequence joins TRBV11-3 and TRBJ2-7; D perhaps matches TRBD2 (5 bases). The germline gives CDR1 SGHNT, CDR2 YENEEA. This CDR3 is built from 16 residues. Between the trimmed V and J ends, which lost 5 bases and 5 bases, there was a span of 22 bases. The chain's CDR3 is CASSVGASLLGDEQYF. CDR3 DNA: TGTGCCAGCAGCGTCGGCGCCAGTCTATTGGGAGACGAGCAGTACTTC.

The chain couples TRBV11-1 to TRBJ2-5; 9 nucleotides align to TRBD1. After removal of 4 bases from V and 5 bases from J, the junction contained 5 bases not matched to a gene. The CDR3 has 14 amino acids. CDR1 SGHAT and CDR2 FQDESV come from the germline V gene (reference sequence). The CDR3 DNA reads as TGTGCCAGCAGCTCGGACAGGGGCGGGGAGACCCAGTACTTC. Its translation is CASSSDRGGETQYF.

This clonotype is judged large (0.1 to 1%). V usage is TRBV6-5 and J usage is TRBJ2-7; 11 bases are shared with TRBD1. The V gene end was trimmed by 2 bases and the J gene end by 6 bases; junction bases not matched to a gene: 3. The CDR3 loop spans 14 amino acids. Per germline, CDR1 MNHEY and CDR2 SVGAGI. CDR3 loop: CASSYGQGASEQYF. The CDR3 DNA reads TGTGCCAGCAGTTACGGACAGGGGGCTTCCGAGCAGTACTTC.